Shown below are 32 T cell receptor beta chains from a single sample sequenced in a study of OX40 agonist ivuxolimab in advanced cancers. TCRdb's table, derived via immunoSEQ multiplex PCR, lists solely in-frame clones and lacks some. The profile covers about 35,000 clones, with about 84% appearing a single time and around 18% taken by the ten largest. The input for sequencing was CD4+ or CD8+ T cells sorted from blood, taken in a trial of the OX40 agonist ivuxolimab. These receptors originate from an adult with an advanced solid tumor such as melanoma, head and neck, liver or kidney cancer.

Here the CDR3 reads CAISESGKGGQPQHF. CDR3 bases: TGTGCCATCAGTGAGTCGGGGAAAGGAGGTCAGCCCCAGCATTTT. The rearrangement joins TRBV10-3 to TRBJ1-5; D not resolved. The germline V gene has CDR1 ENHRY and CDR2 SYGVKD. This CDR3 contains 15 residues. V was clipped by 0 bases and J by 6 bases, with 12 bases between them.

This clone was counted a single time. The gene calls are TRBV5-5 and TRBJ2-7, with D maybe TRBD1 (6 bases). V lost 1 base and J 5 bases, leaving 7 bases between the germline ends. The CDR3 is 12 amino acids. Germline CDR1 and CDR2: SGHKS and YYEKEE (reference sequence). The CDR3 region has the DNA TGTGCCAGCAGCTTGTCAGGGGACGAGCAGTACTTC. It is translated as CASSLSGDEQYF.

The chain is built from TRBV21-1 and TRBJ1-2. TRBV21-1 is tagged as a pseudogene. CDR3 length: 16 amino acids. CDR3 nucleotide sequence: TGTGCCAGCAGCCAAGGGCCGACGGGGGATGACTATGGCTACACCTTC. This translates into CASSQGPTGDDYGYTF.

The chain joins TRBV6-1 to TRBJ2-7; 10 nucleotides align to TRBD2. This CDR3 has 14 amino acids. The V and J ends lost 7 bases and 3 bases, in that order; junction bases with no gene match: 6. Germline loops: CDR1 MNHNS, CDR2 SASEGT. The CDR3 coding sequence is TGTGCCAGCACCCCAGGACTAGCGGTCTACGAGCAGTACTTC. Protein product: CASTPGLAVYEQYF.

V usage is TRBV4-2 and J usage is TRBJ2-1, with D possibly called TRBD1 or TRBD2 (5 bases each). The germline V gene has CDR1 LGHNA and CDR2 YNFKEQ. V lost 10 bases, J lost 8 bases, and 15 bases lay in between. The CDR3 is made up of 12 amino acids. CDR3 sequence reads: CATYDGADEQFF. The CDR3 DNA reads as TGTGCCACCTACGACGGGGCCGATGAGCAGTTCTTC.

The CDR3 reads CASSPYIGTTNEKLFF. The CDR3 DNA reads TGTGCCAGCAGCCCTTATATTGGGACAACTAATGAAAAACTGTTTTTT. The chain has TRBV27 and TRBJ1-4; D remains ambiguous. Looked up from germline, CDR1 is MNHEY and CDR2 is SMNVEV (reference sequence). CDR3 length: 16 residues. Trimming shortened V by 6 bases and J by 0 bases, and 14 bases separated the two germline ends.

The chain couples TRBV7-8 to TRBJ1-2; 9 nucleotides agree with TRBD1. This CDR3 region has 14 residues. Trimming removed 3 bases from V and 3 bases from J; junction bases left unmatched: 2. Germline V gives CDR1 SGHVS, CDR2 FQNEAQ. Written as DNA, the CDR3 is TGTGCCAGCAGCTTTTACAGGGGGCACTATGGCTACACCTTC. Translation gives CASSFYRGHYGYTF. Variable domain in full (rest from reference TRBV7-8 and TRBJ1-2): GAGVSQSPRYKVAKRGQDVALRCDPISGHVSLFWYQQALGQGPEFLTYFQNEAQLDKSGLPSDRFFAERPEGSVSTLKIQRTQQEDSAVYLCASSFYRGHYGYTFGSGTRLTVV.

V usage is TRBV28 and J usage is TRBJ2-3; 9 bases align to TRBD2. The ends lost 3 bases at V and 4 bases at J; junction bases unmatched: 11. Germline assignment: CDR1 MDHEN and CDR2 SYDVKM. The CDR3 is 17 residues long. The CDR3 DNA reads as TGTGCCAGCAGTTTCCCCCGGGCTAGCGGGGAGTCAGATACGCAGTATTTT. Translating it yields CASSFPRASGESDTQYF.

The chain's CDR3 is CASSPTGGGTGELFF. As DNA, the CDR3 is TGTGCCAGCAGCCCGACAGGGGGCGGCACCGGGGAGCTGTTTTTT. This sequence joins TRBV28 and TRBJ2-2, with 10 bases matching TRBD1. CDR3 size: 15 residues. V gave up 6 bases and J gave up 4 bases; unmatched junction bases: 5. Germline CDR1 MDHEN, CDR2 SYDVKM.

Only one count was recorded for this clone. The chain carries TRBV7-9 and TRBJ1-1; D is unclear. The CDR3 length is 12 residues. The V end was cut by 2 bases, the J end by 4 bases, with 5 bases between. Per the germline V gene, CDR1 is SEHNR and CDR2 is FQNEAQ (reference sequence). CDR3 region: CASSLWVTEAFF. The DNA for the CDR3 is TGTGCCAGCAGCTTATGGGTCACTGAAGCTTTCTTT.

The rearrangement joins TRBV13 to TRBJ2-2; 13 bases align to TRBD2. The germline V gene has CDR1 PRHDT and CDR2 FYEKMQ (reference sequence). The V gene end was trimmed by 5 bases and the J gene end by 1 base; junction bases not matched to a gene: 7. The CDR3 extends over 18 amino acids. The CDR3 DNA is TGTGCCAGCAGCCATACGGGACTAGCGGGATGGAACACCGGGGAGCTGTTTTTT. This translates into CASSHTGLAGWNTGELFF.

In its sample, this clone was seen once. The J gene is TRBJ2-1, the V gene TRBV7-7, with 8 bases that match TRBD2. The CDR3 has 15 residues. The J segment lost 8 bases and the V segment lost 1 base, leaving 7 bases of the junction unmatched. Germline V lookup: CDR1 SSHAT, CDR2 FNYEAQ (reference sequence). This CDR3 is CASSLGSSGSHEQFF. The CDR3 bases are TGTGCCAGCAGCTTAGGCTCTAGCGGGTCCCATGAGCAGTTCTTC.

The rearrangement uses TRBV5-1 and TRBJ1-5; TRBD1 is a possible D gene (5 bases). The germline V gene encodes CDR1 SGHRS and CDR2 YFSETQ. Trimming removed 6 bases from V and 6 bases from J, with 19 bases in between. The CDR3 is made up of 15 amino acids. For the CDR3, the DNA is TGCGCCAGCATAATAATTAAGGGGAGGGGTCAGCCCCAGCATTTT. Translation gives CASIIIKGRGQPQHF.

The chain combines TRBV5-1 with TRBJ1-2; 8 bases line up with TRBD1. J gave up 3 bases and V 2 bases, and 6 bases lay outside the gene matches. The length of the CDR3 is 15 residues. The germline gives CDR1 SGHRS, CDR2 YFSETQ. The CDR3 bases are TGCGCCAGCAGCTTCTCAGGGGGCTTGGACTATGGCTACACCTTC. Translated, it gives CASSFSGGLDYGYTF.

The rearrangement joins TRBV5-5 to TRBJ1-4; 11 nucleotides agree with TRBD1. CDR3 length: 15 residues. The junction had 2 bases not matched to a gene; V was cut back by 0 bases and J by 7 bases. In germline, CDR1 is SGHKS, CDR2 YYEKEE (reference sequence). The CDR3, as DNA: TGTGCCAGCAGCTTGGAAGGGACAGGGGGTGAAAAACTGTTTTTT. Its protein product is CASSLEGTGGEKLFF.

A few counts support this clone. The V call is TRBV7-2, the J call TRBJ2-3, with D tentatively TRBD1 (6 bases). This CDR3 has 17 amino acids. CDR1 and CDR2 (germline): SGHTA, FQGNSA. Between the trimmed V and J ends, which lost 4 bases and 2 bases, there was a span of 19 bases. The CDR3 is CASSSPLGGTNTDTQYF. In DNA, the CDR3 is TGTGCCAGCAGCTCTCCCCTTGGGGGCACGAACACAGATACGCAGTATTTT.

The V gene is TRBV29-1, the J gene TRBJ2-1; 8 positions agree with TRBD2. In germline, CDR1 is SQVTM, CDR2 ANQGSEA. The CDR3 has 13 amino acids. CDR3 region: CSSRGGGGNEQFF. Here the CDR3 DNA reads TGCAGTTCTCGGGGGGGAGGTGGTAATGAGCAGTTCTTC.

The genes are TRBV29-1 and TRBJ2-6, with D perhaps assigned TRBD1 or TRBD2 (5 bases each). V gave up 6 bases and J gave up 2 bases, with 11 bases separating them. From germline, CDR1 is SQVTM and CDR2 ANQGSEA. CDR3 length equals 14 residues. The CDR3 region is CSVLGAAGANVLTF. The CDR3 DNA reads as TGCAGCGTACTAGGGGCGGCTGGGGCCAACGTCCTGACTTTC. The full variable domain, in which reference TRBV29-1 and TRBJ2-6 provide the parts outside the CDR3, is SAVISQKPSRDICQRGTSLTIQCQVDSQVTMMFWYRQQPGQSLTLIATANQGSEATYESGFVIDKFPISRPNLTFSTLTVSNMSPEDSSIYLCSVLGAAGANVLTFGAGSRLTVL.

Here the CDR3 reads CATEGGNIQYF. Written as DNA, the CDR3 is TGTGCCACCGAGGGGGGAAACATTCAGTACTTC. This chain links TRBV6-6 with TRBJ2-4; either TRBD1 or TRBD2 may fit D (6 bases each). V lost 10 bases, J lost 6 bases, and 10 bases lay in between. Germline loops: CDR1 MNHNY, CDR2 SVGAGI (reference sequence). This CDR3 is 11 amino acids long.

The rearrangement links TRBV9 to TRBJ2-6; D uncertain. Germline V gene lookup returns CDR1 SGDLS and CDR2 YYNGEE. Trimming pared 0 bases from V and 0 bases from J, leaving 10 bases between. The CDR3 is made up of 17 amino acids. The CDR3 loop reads CASSVEDFSSGANVLTF. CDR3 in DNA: TGTGCCAGCAGCGTAGAAGATTTTAGCTCTGGGGCCAACGTCCTGACTTTC.

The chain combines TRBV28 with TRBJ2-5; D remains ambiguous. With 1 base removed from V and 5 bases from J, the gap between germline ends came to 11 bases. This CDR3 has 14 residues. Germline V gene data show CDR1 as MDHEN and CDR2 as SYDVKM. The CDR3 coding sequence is TGTGCCAGCAGTTTATTTATTGTTTCGGAGACCCAGTACTTC. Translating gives CASSLFIVSETQYF. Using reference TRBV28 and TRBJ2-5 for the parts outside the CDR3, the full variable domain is DVKVTQSSRYLVKRTGEKVFLECVQDMDHENMFWYRQDPGLGLRLIYFSYDVKMKEKGDIPEGYSVSREKKERFSLILESASTNQTSMYLCASSLFIVSETQYFGPGTRLLVL.

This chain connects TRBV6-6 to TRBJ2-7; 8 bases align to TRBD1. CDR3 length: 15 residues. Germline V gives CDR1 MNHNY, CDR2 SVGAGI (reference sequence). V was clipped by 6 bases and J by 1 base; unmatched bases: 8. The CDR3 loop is CASRMGQDPSYEQYF. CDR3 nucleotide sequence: TGTGCCAGCAGGATGGGACAGGACCCTTCCTACGAGCAGTACTTC.

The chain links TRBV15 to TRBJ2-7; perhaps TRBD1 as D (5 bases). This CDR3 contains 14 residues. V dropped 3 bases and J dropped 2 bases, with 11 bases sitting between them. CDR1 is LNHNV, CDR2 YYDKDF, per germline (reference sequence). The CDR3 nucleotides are TGTGCCACCAGCAGTGCTTCAGGGCCCTACGAGCAGTACTTC. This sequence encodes CATSSASGPYEQYF.

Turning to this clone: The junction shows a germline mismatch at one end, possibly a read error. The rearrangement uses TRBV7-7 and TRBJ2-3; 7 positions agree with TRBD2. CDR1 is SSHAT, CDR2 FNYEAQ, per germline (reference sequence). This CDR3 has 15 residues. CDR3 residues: CASSGEAGGTDTQYF. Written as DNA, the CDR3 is TGTGCTAGCAGCGGGGAGGCGGGGGGCACAGATACGCAGTATTTT.

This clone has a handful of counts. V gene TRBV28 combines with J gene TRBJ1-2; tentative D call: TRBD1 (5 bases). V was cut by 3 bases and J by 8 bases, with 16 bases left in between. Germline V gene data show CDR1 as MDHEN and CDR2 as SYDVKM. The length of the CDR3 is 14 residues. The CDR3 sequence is CASSLWQGGPGYTF. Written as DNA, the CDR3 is TGTGCCAGCAGTTTGTGGCAGGGAGGTCCAGGCTACACCTTC.

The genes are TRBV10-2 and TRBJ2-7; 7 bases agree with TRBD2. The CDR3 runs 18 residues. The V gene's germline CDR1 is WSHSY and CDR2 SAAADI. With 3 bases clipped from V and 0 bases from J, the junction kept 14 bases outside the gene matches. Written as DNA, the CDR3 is TGCGCCAGCAGTGAATCCCTCCTTCTAGCGGATAACTCCTACGAGCAGTACTTC. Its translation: CASSESLLLADNSYEQYF.

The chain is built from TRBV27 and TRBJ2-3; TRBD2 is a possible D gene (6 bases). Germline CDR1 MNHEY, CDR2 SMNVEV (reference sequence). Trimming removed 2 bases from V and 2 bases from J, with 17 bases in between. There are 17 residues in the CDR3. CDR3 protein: CASSLIAGNRFTDTQYF. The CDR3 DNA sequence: TGTGCCAGCAGTTTAATTGCGGGGAACAGGTTCACAGATACGCAGTATTTT.

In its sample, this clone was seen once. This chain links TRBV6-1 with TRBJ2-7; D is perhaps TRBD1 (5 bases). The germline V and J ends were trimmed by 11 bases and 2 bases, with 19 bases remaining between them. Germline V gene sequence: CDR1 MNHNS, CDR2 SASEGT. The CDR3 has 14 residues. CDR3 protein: CAAKQKTTAYEQYF. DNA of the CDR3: TGTGCCGCCAAGCAGAAGACGACAGCCTACGAGCAGTACTTC.

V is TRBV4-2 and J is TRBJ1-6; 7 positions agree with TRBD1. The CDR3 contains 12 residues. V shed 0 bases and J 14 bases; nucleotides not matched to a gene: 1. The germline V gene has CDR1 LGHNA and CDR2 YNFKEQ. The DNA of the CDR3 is TGTGCCAGCAGCCAAGAGGGACAGACCCTCCACTTT. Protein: CASSQEGQTLHF.

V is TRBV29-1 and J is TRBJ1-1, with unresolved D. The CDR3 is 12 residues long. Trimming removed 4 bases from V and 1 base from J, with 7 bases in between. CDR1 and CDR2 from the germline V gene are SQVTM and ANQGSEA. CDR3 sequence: CSVVGPNTEAFF. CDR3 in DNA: TGCAGCGTTGTCGGCCCGAACACTGAAGCTTTCTTT.

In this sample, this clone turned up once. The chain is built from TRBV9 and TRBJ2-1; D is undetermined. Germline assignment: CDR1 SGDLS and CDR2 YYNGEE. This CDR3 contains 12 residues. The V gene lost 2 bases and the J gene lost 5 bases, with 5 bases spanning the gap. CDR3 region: CASSVGNNEQFF. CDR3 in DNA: TGTGCCAGCAGCGTTGGGAACAATGAGCAGTTCTTC.

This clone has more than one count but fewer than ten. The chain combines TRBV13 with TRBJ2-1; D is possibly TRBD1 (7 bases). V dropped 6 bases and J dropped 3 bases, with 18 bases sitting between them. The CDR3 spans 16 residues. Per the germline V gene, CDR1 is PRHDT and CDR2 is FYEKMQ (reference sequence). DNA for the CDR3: TGTGCCAGCAGTCATACCCCAGGGGGGAACTACAATGAGCAGTTCTTC. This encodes CASSHTPGGNYNEQFF.